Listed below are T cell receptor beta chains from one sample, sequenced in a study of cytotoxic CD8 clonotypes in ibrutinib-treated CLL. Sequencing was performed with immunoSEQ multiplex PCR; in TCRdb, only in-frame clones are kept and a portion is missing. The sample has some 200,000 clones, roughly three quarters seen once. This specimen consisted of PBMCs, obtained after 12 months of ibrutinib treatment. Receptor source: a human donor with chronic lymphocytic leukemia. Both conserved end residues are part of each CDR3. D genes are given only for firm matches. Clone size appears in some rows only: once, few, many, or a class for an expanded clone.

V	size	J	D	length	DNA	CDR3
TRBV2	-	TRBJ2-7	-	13	TGTGCCAGCAGGGAAATTGACAGCTACGAGCAGTACTTC	CASREIDSYEQYF
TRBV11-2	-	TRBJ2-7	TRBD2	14	TGTGCCAGCAGCTTAGGGACTAGCCGCTACGAGCAGTACTTC	CASSLGTSRYEQYF
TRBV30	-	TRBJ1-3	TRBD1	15	TGTGCCTGGAGTCCCCGACAGGGGGCTGGAAACACCATATATTTT	CAWSPRQGAGNTIYF
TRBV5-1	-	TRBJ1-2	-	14	TGCGCCAGCAGCTTGGTAGCAGGGAGCTATGGCTACACCTTC	CASSLVAGSYGYTF
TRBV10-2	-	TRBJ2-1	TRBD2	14	TGCGCCAGCGCCTTGGCGGGAGGGTACAATGAGCAGTTCTTC	CASALAGGYNEQFF
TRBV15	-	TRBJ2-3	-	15	TGTGCCACCAGCAGAGCCCCCACCGGGGGGCTGACGCAGTATTTT	CATSRAPTGGLTQYF
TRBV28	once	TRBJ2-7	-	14	TGTGCCAGCAGCTCCGGGACATCCCACTACGAGCAGTACTTC	CASSSGTSHYEQYF
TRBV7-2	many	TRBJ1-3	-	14	TGTGCCAGCAGTCTAGTTAGCTCTGGAAACACCATATATTTT	CASSLVSSGNTIYF
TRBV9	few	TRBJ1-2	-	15	TGTGCCAGCAGCGTAGGTACCGCCGTAGGCTATGGCTACACCTTC	CASSVGTAVGYGYTF
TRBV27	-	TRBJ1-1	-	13	TGTGCCAGCAGTTTAAGGGGGAACACTGAAGCTTTCTTT	CASSLRGNTEAFF
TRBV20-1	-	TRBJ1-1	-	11	TGCAGTGCTTCCCAGTCCACTGAAGCTTTCTTT	CSASQSTEAFF
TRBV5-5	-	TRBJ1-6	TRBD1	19	TGTGCCAGCAGCTATATGACCCTTCGACAGGGGGAATATAATTCACCCCTCCACTTT	CASSYMTLRQGEYNSPLHF
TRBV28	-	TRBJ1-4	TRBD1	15	TGTGCCAGCAGTCCCCAACAGGGGGCAGTTGAAAAACTGTTTTTT	CASSPQQGAVEKLFF
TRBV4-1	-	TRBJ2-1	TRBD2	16	TGCGCCAGCAGCCAAGATGGGACTAGCCGACACAATGAGCAGTTCTTC	CASSQDGTSRHNEQFF
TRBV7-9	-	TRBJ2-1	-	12	TGTGCCAGCAAAGGGAACGACAATGAGCAGTTCTTC	CASKGNDNEQFF
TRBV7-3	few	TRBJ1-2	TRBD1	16	TGTGCCAGCAGCCTCCACCGACAGGGGTCGAGCTATGGCTACACCTTC	CASSLHRQGSSYGYTF
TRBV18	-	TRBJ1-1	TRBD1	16	TGTGCCAGCTCACCTGGACAGGGGTTAGCGAGCACTGAAGCTTTCTTT	CASSPGQGLASTEAFF
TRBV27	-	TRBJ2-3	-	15	TGTGCCAGCAGTTTCCGCTGGGGAACCACAGATACGCAGTATTTT	CASSFRWGTTDTQYF
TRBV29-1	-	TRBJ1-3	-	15	TGCAGCGTTGAAGGGGCAGGGAAAACTGGAAACACCATATATTTT	CSVEGAGKTGNTIYF
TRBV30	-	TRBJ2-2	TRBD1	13	TGTGCCTGGAAGGACAGGCCCACCGGGGAGCTGTTTTTT	CAWKDRPTGELFF
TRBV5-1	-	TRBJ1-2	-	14	TGCGCCAGCAGCTTGGACGGGCAGAGCTATGGCTACACCTTC	CASSLDGQSYGYTF
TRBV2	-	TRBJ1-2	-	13	TGTGCCAGCAGTGGGTACGGGTTTAATGGCTACACCTTC	CASSGYGFNGYTF
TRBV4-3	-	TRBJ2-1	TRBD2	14	TGCGCCAGCAGCCCGGGACTAGCGGGAGGGGGGCAGTTCTTC	CASSPGLAGGGQFF
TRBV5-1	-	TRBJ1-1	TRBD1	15	TGCGCCAGCAGCCGGGACAGGGGGATTTACACTGAAGCTTTCTTT	CASSRDRGIYTEAFF
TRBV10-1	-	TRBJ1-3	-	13	TGCGCCAGCAGTGAAACGGCTGGGGGGATCATATATTTT	CASSETAGGIIYF
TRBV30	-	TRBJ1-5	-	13	TGTGCCTGGGCGAGGGAAAGAGAAAAGCCCCAGCATTTT	CAWAREREKPQHF
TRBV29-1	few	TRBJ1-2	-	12	TGCAGCGTTGAATCCCCCAACTATGGCTACACCTTC	CSVESPNYGYTF
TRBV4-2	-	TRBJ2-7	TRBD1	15	TGTGCCAGCAGCCAAGGGGGGGCAGGGGGCGACGAGCAGTACTTC	CASSQGGAGGDEQYF
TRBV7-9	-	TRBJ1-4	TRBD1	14	TGTGCCAGCAGCTTGGACAGGGGGCTTGAAAAACTGTTTTTT	CASSLDRGLEKLFF
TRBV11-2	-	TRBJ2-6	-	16	TGTGCCAGCAGCTTAACTACCTTATCCGGGGCCAACGTCCTGACTTTC	CASSLTTLSGANVLTF
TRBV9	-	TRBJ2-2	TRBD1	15	TGTGCCAGCAGCGTACGGGGACAGGGTACCGGGGAGCTGTTTTTT	CASSVRGQGTGELFF
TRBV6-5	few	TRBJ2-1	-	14	TGTGCCAGCAGTACCGGGGGTGCGGCGAATGAGCAGTTCTTC	CASSTGGAANEQFF
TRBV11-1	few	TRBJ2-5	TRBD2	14	TGTGCCAGCAGCTTTTCCGGGGGAGGGAAGACCCAGTACTTC	CASSFSGGGKTQYF
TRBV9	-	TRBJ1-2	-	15	TGTGCCAGCAGCCCCGAACCCGGGACAAGAGGTGGCTACACCTTC	CASSPEPGTRGGYTF
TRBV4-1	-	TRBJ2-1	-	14	TGCGCCAGCAGCCCCACCTCCACCGGTCTAGAGCAGTTCTTC	CASSPTSTGLEQFF
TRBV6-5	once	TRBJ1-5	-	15	TGTGCCAGCAGTTACCGGGGGGCCCCCAATCAGCCCCAGCATTTT	CASSYRGAPNQPQHF
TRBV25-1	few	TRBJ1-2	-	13	TGTGCCAGCAGTGAGAGGATTCCGAATGGCTACACCTTC	CASSERIPNGYTF
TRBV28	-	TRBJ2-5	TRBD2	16	TGTGCCAGCACCCAAGGTGGGGCCGGGACTAGGTCCACCCAGTACTTC	CASTQGGAGTRSTQYF
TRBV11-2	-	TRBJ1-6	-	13	TGTGCCAGCAGCTTCCTCGGGAATTCACCCCTCCACTTT	CASSFLGNSPLHF
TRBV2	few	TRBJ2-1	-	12	TGTGCCAGCAACTCCGACCTCGGGGAGCAGTTCTTC	CASNSDLGEQFF
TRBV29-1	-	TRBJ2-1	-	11	TGCAGCGTGGGGAAGGACAATGAGCAGTTCTTC	CSVGKDNEQFF
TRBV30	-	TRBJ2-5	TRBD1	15	TGTGCCTGGAGTGTTGGGACAGGGGGAGGTGAGACCCAGTACTTC	CAWSVGTGGGETQYF
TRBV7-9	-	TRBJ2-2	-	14	TGTGCCAGCAGCTTAAGTTTGGGGACCGGGGAGCTGTTTTTT	CASSLSLGTGELFF